What follows are 6 T cell receptor beta chains derived from one specimen sequenced in a study of vaccination and CD4 T cells after COVID-19 (dated by TCRdb to the early 2020s). This specimen's time point label, interpreted: late sampling 161 to 241 days after vaccination in three convalescent patients. The library was generated by PCR. Sequencing used an Illumina iSeq 100. The public reads were run again by TCRdb, first through fastp at Q25 and then through MiXCR, and only productive beta chains were kept. For every CDR3 protein sequence, its rows merge into one entry that carries the most common genes and DNA. Counted in this sample were approximately 30,000 distinct CDR3 sequences; approximately 51% of them appeared once. The ten largest clones capture over 4.5% of the sample. Sequencing used CD4+ T cells from blood, obtained about 7 months after SARS-CoV-2 vaccination. Every receptor here comes from a human donor who had recovered from COVID-19.

V and J are TRBV28 and TRBJ2-5, with D hard to call. This CDR3 contains 12 residues. Trimming took off 6 bases at V and 5 bases at J, with 10 bases between the two ends. The germline gives CDR1 MDHEN, CDR2 SYDVKM. The chain's CDR3 is CASREGWETQYF. The CDR3 nucleotides are TGTGCCAGCAGAGAAGGGTGGGAGACCCAGTACTTC.

This chain joins TRBV7-9 and TRBJ1-1; the match to TRBD1 covers 8 bases. The CDR3 has 14 residues. Germline CDR1 reads SEHNR; CDR2 reads FQNEAQ (reference sequence). J was trimmed by 1 base and V by 8 bases; bases with no gene match: 6. The CDR3 DNA sequence: TGTGCCAGCGGTGCCACAGGGGGGAACACTGAAGCTTTCTTT. As protein: CASGATGGNTEAFF.

The chain recombines TRBV7-6 with TRBJ2-7, with D uncertain. V was trimmed by 1 base and J by 6 bases, leaving 10 bases between them. The germline V gene encodes CDR1 SGHVS and CDR2 FNYEAQ. The CDR3 totals 13 residues. CDR3: CASSLVGPFEQYF. CDR3 coding DNA: TGTGCCAGCAGCTTAGTCGGGCCCTTCGAGCAGTACTTC.

The J gene is TRBJ2-7, the V gene TRBV20-1, with TRBD2 matching over 7 bases. Trimming removed 4 bases from V and 4 bases from J; junction bases left unmatched: 10. In germline, CDR1 is DFQATT, CDR2 SNEGSKA (reference sequence). This CDR3 is 14 amino acids long. The CDR3 sequence: CSATGRGSAYEQYF. Written as DNA, the CDR3 is TGCAGTGCTACTGGTCGCGGGAGCGCTTACGAGCAGTACTTC.

This clonotype turned up a few times. The chain joins TRBV20-1 to TRBJ2-1; the D is unclear. Trimming took off 1 base at V and 6 bases at J, with 10 bases between the two ends. The germline gives CDR1 DFQATT, CDR2 SNEGSKA (reference sequence). The CDR3 covers 13 residues. CDR3 coding DNA: TGCAGTGCTAGAGTTCACTGGGGCAATGAGCAGTTCTTC. Translated, it gives CSARVHWGNEQFF.

There are a few counts of this clonotype. The chain couples TRBV7-6 to TRBJ2-7; the D gene could be TRBD1 or TRBD2 (5 bases each). Deletions cut 10 bases from V and 0 bases from J, with 16 bases between. Germline V gives CDR1 SGHVS, CDR2 FNYEAQ. The CDR3 runs 14 residues. The CDR3 region has the DNA TGTGCCACCGCCCCGGGGCTGGGCTCCTACGAGCAGTACTTC. Residues: CATAPGLGSYEQYF.